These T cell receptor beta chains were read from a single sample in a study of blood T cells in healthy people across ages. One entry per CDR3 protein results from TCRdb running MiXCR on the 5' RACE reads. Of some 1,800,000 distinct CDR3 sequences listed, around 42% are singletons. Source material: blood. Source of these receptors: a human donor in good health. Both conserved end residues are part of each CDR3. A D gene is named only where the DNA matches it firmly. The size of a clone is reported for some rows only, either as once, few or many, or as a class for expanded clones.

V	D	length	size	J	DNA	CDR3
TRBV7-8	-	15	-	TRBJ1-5	TGTGCCAGCAGCTTGATTGGAATACAGGGACAGCCCCAGCATTTT	CASSLIGIQGQPQHF
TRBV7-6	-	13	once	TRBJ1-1	TGTGCCAGCAGCGCATCAGGGACTGCTGAAGCTTTCTTT	CASSASGTAEAFF
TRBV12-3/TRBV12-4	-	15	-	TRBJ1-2	TGTGCCAGCAGTTTCTCTCGGAAACCTAACTATGGCTACACCTTC	CASSFSRKPNYGYTF
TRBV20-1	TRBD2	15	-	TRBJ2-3	TGCAGTGCTAGGCCTACTAGCGGATTCACAGATACGCAGTATTTT	CSARPTSGFTDTQYF
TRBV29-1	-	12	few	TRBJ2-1	TGCAGCGTTCTACTAGGTCCCAATGAGCAGTTCTTC	CSVLLGPNEQFF
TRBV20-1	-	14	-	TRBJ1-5	TGCAGTGCTAGTACAGGGCGAGGCAATCAGCCCCAGCATTTT	CSASTGRGNQPQHF
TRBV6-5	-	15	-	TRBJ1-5	TGTGCCGGCAGTCCCGGGATCACGAGCAACCAGCCCCAGCATTTT	CAGSPGITSNQPQHF
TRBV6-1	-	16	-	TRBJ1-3	TGTGCCAGCAGTGGAAGGAGGGGGTCCTCTGGAAACACCATATATTTT	CASSGRRGSSGNTIYF
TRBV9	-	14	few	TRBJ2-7	TGTGCCAGCAGCCCCACGGGGGCCAACTACGAGCAGTACTTC	CASSPTGANYEQYF
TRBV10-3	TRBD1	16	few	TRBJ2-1	TGTGCCATCAGTGAAGGCGACAGGGCGGGCGACAATGAGCAGTTCTTC	CAISEGDRAGDNEQFF
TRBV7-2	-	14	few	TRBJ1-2	TGTGCCAGCAGCTCAGGGCCCTCCTTCTATGGCTACACCTTC	CASSSGPSFYGYTF
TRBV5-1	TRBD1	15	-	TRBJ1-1	TGCGCCAGCAACTTGGCAACCTCCGGGACAGGCCAAGCTTTCTTT	CASNLATSGTGQAFF
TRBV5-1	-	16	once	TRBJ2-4	TGCGCCAGCGGCCGAACTAATAGCGGCGGAAAAAACATTCAGTACTTC	CASGRTNSGGKNIQYF
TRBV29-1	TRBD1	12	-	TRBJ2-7	TGCAGCGTTAAGACAGGGGTTTACGAGCAGTACTTC	CSVKTGVYEQYF
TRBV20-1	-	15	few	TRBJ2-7	TGCAGTGCTAGAGATGGCTACAGGGCCTCGTACGAGCAGTACTTC	CSARDGYRASYEQYF
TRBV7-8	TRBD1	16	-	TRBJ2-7	TGTGCCAGCACCCTAGAGGGGGCGGAACTTATAGGCGAGCAGTACTTC	CASTLEGAELIGEQYF
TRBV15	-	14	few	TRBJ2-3	TGTGCCACCAGCAGGGTAGAGAGCACAGATACGCAGTATTTT	CATSRVESTDTQYF
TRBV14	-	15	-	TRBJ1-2	TGTGCCAGCAGCCATACTGGGGGTCGGCACTATGGCTACACCTTC	CASSHTGGRHYGYTF
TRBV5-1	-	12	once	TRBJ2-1	TGCGCCAGCAGTCGGGGTAAGGATGAGCAGTTCTTC	CASSRGKDEQFF
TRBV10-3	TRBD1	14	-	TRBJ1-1	TGTGCCACCGGGACAGGGGAAGGGAACACTGAAGCTTTCTTT	CATGTGEGNTEAFF
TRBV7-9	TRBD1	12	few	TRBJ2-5	TGTGCCAGCAGCGCCTCACAGGGGCTCCAGTACTTC	CASSASQGLQYF
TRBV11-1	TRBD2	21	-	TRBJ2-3	TGTGCCAGCAGCCGTCGACCACTAGCGGGGGGCCTCGACGTTAGCACAGATACGCAGTATTTT	CASSRRPLAGGLDVSTDTQYF
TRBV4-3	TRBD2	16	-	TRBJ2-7	TGCGCCAGCAGCCTAGAGATTAGCGGGGGTGCCTACGAGCAGTACTTC	CASSLEISGGAYEQYF
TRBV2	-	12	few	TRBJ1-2	TGTGCCAGCAGTGGGTCAGGAGGTGGCTACACCTTC	CASSGSGGGYTF
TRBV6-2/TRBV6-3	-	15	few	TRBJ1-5	TGTGCCAGCAGTTACTCGTTAGGGGGGTTACCGCCCCAGCATTTT	CASSYSLGGLPPQHF
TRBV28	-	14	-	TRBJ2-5	TGTGCCAGCAGTCGAACCGACAGGCAAGAGACCCGGTACTTC	CASSRTDRQETRYF
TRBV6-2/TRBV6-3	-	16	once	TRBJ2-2	TGTGCCAGCAGACGTCCCCAGGGCCCGAACACCGGGGAGCTGTTTTTT	CASRRPQGPNTGELFF
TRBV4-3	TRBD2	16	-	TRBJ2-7	TGCGCCAGCAGCCGAGTCGGCGGGAGAAACCCCTACGAGCAGTACTTC	CASSRVGGRNPYEQYF
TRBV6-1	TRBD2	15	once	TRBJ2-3	TGTGCCAGCAGTAGGGGGACTAGCGGAGTAGATACGCAGTATTTT	CASSRGTSGVDTQYF
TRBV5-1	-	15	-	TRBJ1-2	TGCGCCAGCAGCTTGTCCCTCGGGATGGCGTATGGCTACACCTTC	CASSLSLGMAYGYTF
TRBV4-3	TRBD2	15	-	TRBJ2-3	TGCGCCAGCAGCCAAGAGGGGACTAGAGTGGATACGCAGTATTTT	CASSQEGTRVDTQYF
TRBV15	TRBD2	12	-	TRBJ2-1	TGTGCCACCAGCAGAAGCGGGGGGCCGTTCGTCTTC	CATSRSGGPFVF
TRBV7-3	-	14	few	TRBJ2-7	TGTGCCAGCAGCTTAATCGGCAGGGGAAACGAGCAGTACTTC	CASSLIGRGNEQYF
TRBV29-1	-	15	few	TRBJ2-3	TGCAGCGTCGATGGGGCCCCTCACATCACAGATACGCAGTATTTT	CSVDGAPHITDTQYF
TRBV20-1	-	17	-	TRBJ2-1	TGCAGTGCCCTTCCCCAATTACTAGGCGTCTTATACAATGAGCAGTTCTTC	CSALPQLLGVLYNEQFF
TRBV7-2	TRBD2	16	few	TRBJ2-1	TGTGCCAGCAGCTCAAGGACCGGGCTAGCGGCCAATGAGCAGTTCTTC	CASSSRTGLAANEQFF
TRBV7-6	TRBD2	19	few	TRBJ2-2	TGTGCCAGCAGCCCCGCTCAGGGTGGACTAGCGGGGGGTACCGGGGAGCTGTTTTTT	CASSPAQGGLAGGTGELFF
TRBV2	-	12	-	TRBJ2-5	TGTGCCAGCCTAATGGAACAGGAGACCCAGTACTTC	CASLMEQETQYF